This TCR beta chain was recovered during a study of Ad26.COV2.S vaccination and SARS-CoV-2 variants. Study information: Intramuscularly, Ad26.COV2.S was given either once or twice, 56 days apart.

The treatment is: some 20 received Ad26.COV2.S at low or high dose, single or two shots; about 5 received placebo; per-sample allocation not given. Collection of samples fell on day 63 after the first vaccine or placebo injection. The donor's status was that of an adult aged 18-55 years in Boston. Per germline, CDR1 MDHEN and CDR2 SYDVKM. The CDR3 consists of 14 residues. V was clipped by 7 bases and J by 4 bases, with 17 bases between them. Assay: immunoSEQ multiplex PCR; the TCRdb copy retains only in-frame clones and omits some. Counted here are approximately 410,000 clones, roughly 90% occurring once; the ten biggest clones make up less than 4%.

This TCR derives from a person between 18 and 65 years old who received the Ad26.COV2.S COVID-19 vaccine or a placebo. This chain joins TRBV28 and TRBJ2-7, with a tentative D call TRBD1 (5 bases). The specimen comprised peripheral blood, sampled in a trial of Ad26.COV2.S vaccine versus placebo. The CDR3 DNA sequence: TGTGCCAGCACACCTAACGGCAGGGCGTACGAGCAGTACTTC. It is translated as CASTPNGRAYEQYF.